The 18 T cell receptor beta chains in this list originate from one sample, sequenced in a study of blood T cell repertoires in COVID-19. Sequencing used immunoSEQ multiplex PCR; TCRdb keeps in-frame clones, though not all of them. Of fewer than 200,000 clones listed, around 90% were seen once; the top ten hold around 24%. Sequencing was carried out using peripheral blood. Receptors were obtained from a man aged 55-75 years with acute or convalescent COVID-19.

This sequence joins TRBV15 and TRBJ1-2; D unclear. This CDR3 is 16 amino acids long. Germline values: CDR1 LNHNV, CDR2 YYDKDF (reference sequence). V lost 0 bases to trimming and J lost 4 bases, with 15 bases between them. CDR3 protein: CATSRDAGNWGYGYTF. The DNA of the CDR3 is TGTGCCACCAGCAGAGATGCGGGAAATTGGGGCTATGGCTACACCTTC.

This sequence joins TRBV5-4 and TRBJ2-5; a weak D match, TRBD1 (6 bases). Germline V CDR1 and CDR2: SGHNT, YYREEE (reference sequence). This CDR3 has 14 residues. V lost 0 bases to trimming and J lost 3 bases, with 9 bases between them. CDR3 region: CASSLDREEETQYF. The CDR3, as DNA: TGTGCCAGCAGCTTGGACAGGGAAGAAGAGACCCAGTACTTC. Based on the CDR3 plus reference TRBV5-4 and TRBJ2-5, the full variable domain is ETGVTQSPTHLIKTRGQQVTLRCSSQSGHNTVSWYQQALGQGPQFIFQYYREEENGRGNFPPRFSGLQFPNYSSELNVNALELDDSALYLCASSLDREEETQYFGPGTRLLVL.

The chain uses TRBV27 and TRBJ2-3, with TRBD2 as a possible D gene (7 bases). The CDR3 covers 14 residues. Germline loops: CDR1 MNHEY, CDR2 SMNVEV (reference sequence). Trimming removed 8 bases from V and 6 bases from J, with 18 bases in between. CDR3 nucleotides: TGTGCCAGCTCCCTCGAGGGGGGGATGGATACGCAGTATTTT. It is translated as CASSLEGGMDTQYF.

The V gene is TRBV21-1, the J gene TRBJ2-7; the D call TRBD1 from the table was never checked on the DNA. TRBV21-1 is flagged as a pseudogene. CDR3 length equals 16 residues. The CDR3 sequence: CASSKAGLNPKYEQYF. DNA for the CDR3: TGTGCCAGCAGCAAAGCGGGCCTAAACCCTAAATACGAGCAGTACTTC.

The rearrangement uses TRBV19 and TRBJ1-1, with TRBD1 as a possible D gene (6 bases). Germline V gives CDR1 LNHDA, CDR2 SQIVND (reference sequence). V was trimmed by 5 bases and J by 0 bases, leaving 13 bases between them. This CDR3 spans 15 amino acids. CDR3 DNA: TGTGCCAGTAGTTTCCCGGACAGTCTGAACACTGAAGCTTTCTTT. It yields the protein CASSFPDSLNTEAFF.

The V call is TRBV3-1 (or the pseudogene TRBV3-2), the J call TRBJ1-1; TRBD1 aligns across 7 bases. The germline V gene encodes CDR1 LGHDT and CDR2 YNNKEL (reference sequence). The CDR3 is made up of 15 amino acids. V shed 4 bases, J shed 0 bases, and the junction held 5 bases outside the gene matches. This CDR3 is CASSRKGQMNTEAFF. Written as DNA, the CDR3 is TGTGCCAGCAGCCGAAAGGGACAGATGAACACTGAAGCTTTCTTT.

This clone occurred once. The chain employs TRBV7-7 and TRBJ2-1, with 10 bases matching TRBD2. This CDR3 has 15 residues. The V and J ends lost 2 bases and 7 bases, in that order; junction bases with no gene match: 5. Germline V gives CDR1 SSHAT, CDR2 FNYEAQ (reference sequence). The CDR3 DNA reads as TGTGCCAGCAGCTTAAGACTAGCGGGTGCTAATGAGCAGTTCTTC. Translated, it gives CASSLRLAGANEQFF.

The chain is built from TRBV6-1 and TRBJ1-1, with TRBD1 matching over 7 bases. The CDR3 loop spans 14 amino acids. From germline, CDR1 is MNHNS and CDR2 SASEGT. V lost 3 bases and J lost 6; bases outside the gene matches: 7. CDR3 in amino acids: CASSEWTGLAEAFF. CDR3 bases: TGTGCCAGCAGTGAGTGGACAGGCTTGGCTGAAGCTTTCTTT.

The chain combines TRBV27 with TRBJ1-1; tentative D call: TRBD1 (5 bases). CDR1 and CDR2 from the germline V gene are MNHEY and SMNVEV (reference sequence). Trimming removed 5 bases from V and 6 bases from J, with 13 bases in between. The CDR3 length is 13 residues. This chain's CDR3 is CASSPGLRSEAFF. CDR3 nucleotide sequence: TGTGCCAGCAGTCCGGGACTGCGATCTGAAGCTTTCTTT.

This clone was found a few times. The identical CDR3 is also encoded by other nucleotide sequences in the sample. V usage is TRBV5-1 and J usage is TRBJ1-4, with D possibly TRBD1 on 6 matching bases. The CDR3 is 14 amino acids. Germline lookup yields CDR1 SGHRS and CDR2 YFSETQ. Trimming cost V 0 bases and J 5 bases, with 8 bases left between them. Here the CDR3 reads CASSLGQENEKLFF. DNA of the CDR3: TGCGCCAGCAGCTTGGGACAGGAAAATGAAAAACTGTTTTTT.

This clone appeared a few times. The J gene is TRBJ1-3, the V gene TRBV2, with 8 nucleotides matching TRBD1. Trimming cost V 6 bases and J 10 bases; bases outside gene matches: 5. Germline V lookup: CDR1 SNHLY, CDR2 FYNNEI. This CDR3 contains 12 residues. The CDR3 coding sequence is TGTGCCAGCAGGGACAGGGTTCAGACCATATATTTT. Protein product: CASRDRVQTIYF.

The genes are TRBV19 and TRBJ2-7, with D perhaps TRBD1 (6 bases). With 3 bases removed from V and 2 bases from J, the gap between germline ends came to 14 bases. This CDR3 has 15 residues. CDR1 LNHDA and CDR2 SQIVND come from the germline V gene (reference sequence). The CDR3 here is CASSITGTLTYEQYF. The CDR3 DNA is TGTGCCAGTAGTATTACCGGGACACTAACCTACGAGCAGTACTTC.

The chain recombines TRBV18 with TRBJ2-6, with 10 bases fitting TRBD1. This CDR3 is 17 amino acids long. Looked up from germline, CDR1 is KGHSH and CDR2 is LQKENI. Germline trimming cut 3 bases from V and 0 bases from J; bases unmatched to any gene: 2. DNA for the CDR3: TGTGCCAGCTCACCGGGACAGGGGCTCTCTGGGGCCAACGTCCTGACTTTC. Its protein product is CASSPGQGLSGANVLTF.

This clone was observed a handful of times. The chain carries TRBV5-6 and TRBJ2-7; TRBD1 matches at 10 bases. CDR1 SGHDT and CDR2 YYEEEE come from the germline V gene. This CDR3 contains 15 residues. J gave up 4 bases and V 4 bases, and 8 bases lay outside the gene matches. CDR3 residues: CASSQGWDRGYEQYV. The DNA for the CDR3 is TGTGCCAGCAGCCAGGGCTGGGACAGGGGTTACGAGCAGTACGTC.

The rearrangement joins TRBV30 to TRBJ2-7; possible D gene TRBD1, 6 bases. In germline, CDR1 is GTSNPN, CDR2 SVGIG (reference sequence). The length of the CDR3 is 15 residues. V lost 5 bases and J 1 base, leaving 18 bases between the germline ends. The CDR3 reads CAWGATGSGSYEQYF. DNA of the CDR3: TGTGCCTGGGGCGCTACAGGGTCGGGGTCCTACGAGCAGTACTTC.

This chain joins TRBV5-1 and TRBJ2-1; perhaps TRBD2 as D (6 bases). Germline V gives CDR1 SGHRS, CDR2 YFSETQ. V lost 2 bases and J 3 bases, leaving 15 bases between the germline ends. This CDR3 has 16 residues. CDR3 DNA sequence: TGCGCCAGCAGCTTAGGGGCTCTGGGGGGCTACAATGAGCAGTTCTTC. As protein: CASSLGALGGYNEQFF.

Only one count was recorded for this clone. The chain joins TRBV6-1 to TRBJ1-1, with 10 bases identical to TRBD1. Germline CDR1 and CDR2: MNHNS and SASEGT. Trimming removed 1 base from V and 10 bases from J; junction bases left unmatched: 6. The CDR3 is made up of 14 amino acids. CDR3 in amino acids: CASSEVPGQGRAFF. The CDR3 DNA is TGTGCCAGCAGTGAAGTCCCGGGACAGGGGCGAGCTTTCTTT.

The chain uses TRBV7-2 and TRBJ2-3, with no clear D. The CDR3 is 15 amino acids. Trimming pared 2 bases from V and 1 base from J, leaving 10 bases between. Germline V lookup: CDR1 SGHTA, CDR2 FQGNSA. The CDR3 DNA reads TGTGCCAGCAGCTTATTTGGCTCAGGCACAGATACGCAGTATTTT. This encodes CASSLFGSGTDTQYF.